This T cell receptor (beta chain) stems from a study of T cells in tumors after PD-1 blockade. On the study more broadly: Either cemiplimab 350 mg every 2 weeks or pembrolizumab 200 mg every 3 weeks was given.

Genomic DNA template from tumor biopsies or peripheral blood, 616 ng to 6,004 ng input. The repertoire was sequenced with immunoSEQ multiplex PCR; TCRdb's copy has only in-frame clones and lacks some. The data show some 66,000 clones, around two thirds seen once. Germline lookup yields CDR1 KGHDR and CDR2 SFDVKD. The CDR3 has 13 residues. With 2 bases removed from V and 0 bases from J, the gap between germline ends came to 2 bases. The chain links TRBV24-1 to TRBJ2-3, with no clear D. The sample was PBMCs, taken after anti-PD-1 treatment. The origin of this receptor is a human donor with basal cell carcinoma. The CDR3 is CATSDSSTDTQYF. CDR3 in DNA: TGTGCCACCAGTGATTCGAGCACAGATACGCAGTATTTT.